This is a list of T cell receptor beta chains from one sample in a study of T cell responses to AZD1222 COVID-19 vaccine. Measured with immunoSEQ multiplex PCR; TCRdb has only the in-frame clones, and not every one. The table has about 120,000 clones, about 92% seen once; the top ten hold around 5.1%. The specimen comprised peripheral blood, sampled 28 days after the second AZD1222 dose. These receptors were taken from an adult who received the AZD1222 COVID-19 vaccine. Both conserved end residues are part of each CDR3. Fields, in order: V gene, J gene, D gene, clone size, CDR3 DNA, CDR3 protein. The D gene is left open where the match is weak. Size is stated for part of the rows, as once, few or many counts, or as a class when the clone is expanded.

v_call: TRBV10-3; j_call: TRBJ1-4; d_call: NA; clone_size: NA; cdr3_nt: TGTGCCACACGGGGGGATGAAAAACTGTTTTTT; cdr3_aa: CATRGDEKLFF
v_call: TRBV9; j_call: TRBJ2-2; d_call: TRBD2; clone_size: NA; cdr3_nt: TGTGCCAGCAGCGTAGGGGGAGGGAGCACCGGGGAGCTGTTTTTT; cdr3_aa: CASSVGGGSTGELFF
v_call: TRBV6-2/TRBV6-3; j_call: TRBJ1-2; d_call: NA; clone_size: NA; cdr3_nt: TGTGCCAGCAGTTCCAAACGGGGCTACACCTTC; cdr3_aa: CASSSKRGYTF
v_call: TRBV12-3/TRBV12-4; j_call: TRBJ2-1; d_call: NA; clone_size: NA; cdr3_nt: TGTGCCAGCAGTCGACAGGTGGTGGATGAGCAGTTCTTC; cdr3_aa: CASSRQVVDEQFF
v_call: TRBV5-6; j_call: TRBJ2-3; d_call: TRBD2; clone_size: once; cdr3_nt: TGTGCCAGCAGCTTGAGGACTAGCGGGCCTAGCACAGATACGCAGTATTTT; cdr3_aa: CASSLRTSGPSTDTQYF
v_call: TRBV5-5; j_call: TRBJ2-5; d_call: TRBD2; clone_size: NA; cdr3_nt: TGTGCCAGCAGCTTGGTCGAAGCGGGGGGATCCGAGACCCAGTACTTC; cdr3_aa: CASSLVEAGGSETQYF
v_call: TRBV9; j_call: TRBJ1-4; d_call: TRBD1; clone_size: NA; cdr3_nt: TGTGCCAGCAGCGTAGGAGTGACAGGGACTTTTGAAACTAATGAAAAACTGTTTTTT; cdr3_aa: CASSVGVTGTFETNEKLFF
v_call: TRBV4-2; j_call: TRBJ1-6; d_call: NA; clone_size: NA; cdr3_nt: TGTGCCAGCAGCCAAACAGACACCGGGGGGAATTCACCCCTCCACTTT; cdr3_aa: CASSQTDTGGNSPLHF
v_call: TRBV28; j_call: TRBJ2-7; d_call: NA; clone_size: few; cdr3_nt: TGTGCCACCCACTGGCAGGGCCGTTCCGACGAGCAGTACTTC; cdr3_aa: CATHWQGRSDEQYF
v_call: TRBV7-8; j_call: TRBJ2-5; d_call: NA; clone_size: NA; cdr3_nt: TGTGCCAGCAGCCTTCAAGAGACCCAGTACTTC; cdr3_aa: CASSLQETQYF
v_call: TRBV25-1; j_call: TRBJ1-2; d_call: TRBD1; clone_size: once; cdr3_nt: TGTGCCAGCAGAGATACAGGGGCCAATGGCTACACCTTC; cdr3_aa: CASRDTGANGYTF
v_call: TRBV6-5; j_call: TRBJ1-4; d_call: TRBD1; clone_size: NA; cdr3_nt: TGTGCCAGCAGTTATACAGGGGTTGAAAAACTGTTTTTT; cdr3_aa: CASSYTGVEKLFF
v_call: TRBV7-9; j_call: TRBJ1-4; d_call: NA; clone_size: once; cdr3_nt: TGTGCCAGCAGCCCTAGGGACGGGTCGTATGAAAAACTGTTTTTT; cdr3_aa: CASSPRDGSYEKLFF
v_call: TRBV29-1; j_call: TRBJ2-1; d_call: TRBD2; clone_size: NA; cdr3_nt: TGCAGCGTTGAAGGACTAGCGGGGGGCATATTCAATGAGCAGTTCTTC; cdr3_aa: CSVEGLAGGIFNEQFF
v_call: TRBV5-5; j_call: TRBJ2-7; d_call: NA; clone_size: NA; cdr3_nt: TGTGCCAGCAGCCTCGGGACTCCATCCTACGAGCAGTACTTC; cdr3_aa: CASSLGTPSYEQYF
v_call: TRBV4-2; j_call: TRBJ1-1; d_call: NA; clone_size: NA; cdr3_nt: TGTGCCAGCAGCCATACCCGGTCCCGGGTCACTGAAGCTTTCTTT; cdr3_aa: CASSHTRSRVTEAFF
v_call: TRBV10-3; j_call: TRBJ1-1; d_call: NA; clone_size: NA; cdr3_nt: TGTGCCATCAGTGACGGCATCGAGAACACTGAAGCTTTCTTT; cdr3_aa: CAISDGIENTEAFF
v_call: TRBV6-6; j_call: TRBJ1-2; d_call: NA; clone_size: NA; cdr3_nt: TGTGCCAGCAGTTACTCCTGGAGGGAGTATGGCTACACCTTC; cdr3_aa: CASSYSWREYGYTF
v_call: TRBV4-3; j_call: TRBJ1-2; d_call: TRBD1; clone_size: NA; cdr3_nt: TGCGCCAGCAGCCAAGAAGGACAGGGGCGCTACACCTTC; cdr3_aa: CASSQEGQGRYTF
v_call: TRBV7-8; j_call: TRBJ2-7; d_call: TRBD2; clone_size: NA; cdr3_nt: TGTGCCAGCAGCTTAGGACTAGCGGGGCCTAGGGAGCAGTACTTC; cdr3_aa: CASSLGLAGPREQYF
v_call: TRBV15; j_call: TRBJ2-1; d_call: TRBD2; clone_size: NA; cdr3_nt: TGTGCCACCAGCGACCCTGGGCTAGCGGGAATACACTACAATGAGCAGTTCTTC; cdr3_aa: CATSDPGLAGIHYNEQFF
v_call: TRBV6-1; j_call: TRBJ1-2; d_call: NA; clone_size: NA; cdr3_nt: TGTGCCAGCAGTGAAGCAAGGGTAGCGGGCTATGGCTACACCTTC; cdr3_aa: CASSEARVAGYGYTF
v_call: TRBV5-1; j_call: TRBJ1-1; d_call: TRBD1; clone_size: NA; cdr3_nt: TGCGCCAGCAGCTCGCCGACAGGGGGGGACACTGAAGCTTTCTTT; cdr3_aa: CASSSPTGGDTEAFF
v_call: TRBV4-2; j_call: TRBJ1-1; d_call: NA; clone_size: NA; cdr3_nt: TGTGCCAGCAGCCAGGTATCGCAGGACACTGAAGCTTTCTTT; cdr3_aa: CASSQVSQDTEAFF